This T cell receptor beta chain derives from a study of blood T cell repertoires in COVID-19. Study-wide background: The United States, Italy and Spain were the sources of the acute and convalescent COVID-19 samples. In each case, the material was cDNA or gDNA derived from T cells, B-cell-depleted T cells, or PBMCs.

This clone was picked up a small number of times. The CDR3 length is 15 residues. Germline V gene sequence: CDR1 SEHNR, CDR2 FQNEAQ (reference sequence). V was trimmed by 5 bases and J by 8 bases, leaving 21 bases between them. Authors' analysis steps: Estimation of nucleated cell counts was performed using reference gene primer amplification. Libraries were prepared by immunoSEQ multiplex PCR; TCRdb keeps only in-frame clonotypes and omits some of them. That table furnishes V, J and clone size, whereas the DNA furnished D and trimming. Here the sample spans under 70,000 clones, approximately 90% being singletons.

The chain is built from TRBV7-9 and TRBJ1-2; no reliable D call. Sequenced material: peripheral blood. The sequence derives from a woman between 55 and 75 years old with active or convalescent COVID-19. CDR3 coding DNA: TGTGCCAGCAGCGATAGCTTGCAAAGAACTAAGGGCTACACCTTC. It codes for CASSDSLQRTKGYTF.